This section outlines one T cell receptor beta chain sequence together with its context. The antigen is unknown. The data were obtained in a study of blood T cells in healthy people across ages. Study results and limitations: TCR beta diversity, measured per million T cells, fell in a roughly linear way with age.

Primers used in a second PCR of roughly 7 to 12 cycles were a sample-barcoded 5' primer and a J-beta primer mix. The template-switch adaptor, which had 12 random nucleotides, put a tag on each cDNA molecule. TCRdb used MiXCR to reprocess the 5' RACE reads, holding one entry per CDR3 protein. The data show about 1.8 million distinct CDR3 sequences, with around 50% seen just once and over 2% held by the top ten. This CDR3 is 16 amino acids long. Trimming shortened V by 1 base and J by 0 bases, and 11 bases separated the two germline ends. From germline, CDR1 is SGHVS and CDR2 FQNEAQ. This clonotype was sampled from a woman aged 35 to 49 in good health. The rearrangement links TRBV7-8 to TRBJ2-3; D is tentatively TRBD1 or TRBD2 (5 bases each). Sequenced: blood. The CDR3 DNA sequence: TGTGCCAGCAGCTTAGACGGGGACCCTAGCACAGATACGCAGTATTTT. Translation gives CASSLDGDPSTDTQYF.